A selection of T cell receptor beta chains follows, all from one sample in a study of PD-L1 blockade in urothelial cancer. TCRdb's table, derived via immunoSEQ multiplex PCR, lists solely in-frame clones and lacks some. The sample yields roughly 29,000 clones, 84% seen once. The source material was PBMCs, sampled around atezolizumab (anti-PD-L1) treatment. The origin of the receptors is a man in his sixties or seventies with urothelial cancer. Each CDR3 is given with its conserved first and last residue. D genes are given only for firm matches. Clone size is given for some rows only: seen once, a few or many times, or a class if the clone is expanded.

clone size: .
V gene: TRBV7-3
D gene: TRBD1
J gene: TRBJ1-1
CDR3 protein: CASSLSRTGEAFF
CDR3 DNA: TGTGCCAGCAGCTTATCTAGGACAGGTGAAGCTTTCTTT

clone size: .
V gene: TRBV7-3
D gene: .
J gene: TRBJ2-3
CDR3 protein: CASSPSLPTDTQYF
CDR3 DNA: TGTGCCAGCAGCCCTTCCCTCCCCACAGATACGCAGTATTTT

clone size: .
V gene: TRBV28
D gene: .
J gene: TRBJ1-3
CDR3 protein: CASSPRGSSGNTIYF
CDR3 DNA: TGTGCCAGCAGTCCCCGCGGTTCCTCTGGAAACACCATATATTTT

clone size: .
V gene: TRBV5-6
D gene: .
J gene: TRBJ1-2
CDR3 protein: CASSPPVRGGYTF
CDR3 DNA: TGTGCCAGCAGCCCCCCAGTGCGGGGAGGCTACACCTTC

clone size: .
V gene: TRBV19
D gene: TRBD2
J gene: TRBJ2-1
CDR3 protein: CASIPGAGGSSEQFF
CDR3 DNA: TGTGCCAGTATCCCGGGGGCGGGGGGGAGCTCTGAGCAGTTCTTC

clone size: .
V gene: TRBV7-6
D gene: TRBD1
J gene: TRBJ1-2
CDR3 protein: CASSLGTGFRGGYTF
CDR3 DNA: TGTGCCAGCAGCTTAGGGACAGGTTTCCGGGGAGGCTACACCTTC

clone size: .
V gene: TRBV4-2
D gene: TRBD2
J gene: TRBJ2-1
CDR3 protein: CASSQWGTKPSYNEQFF
CDR3 DNA: TGTGCCAGCAGCCAATGGGGGACTAAACCCTCCTACAATGAGCAGTTCTTC

clone size: .
V gene: TRBV6-1
D gene: .
J gene: TRBJ1-2
CDR3 protein: CASSSAGLGYTF
CDR3 DNA: TGTGCCAGCTCCAGCGCAGGGCTTGGCTACACCTTC

clone size: .
V gene: TRBV7-2
D gene: .
J gene: TRBJ1-1
CDR3 protein: CASRRGGTGTEAFF
CDR3 DNA: TGTGCCAGCAGACGAGGGGGTACGGGCACTGAAGCTTTCTTT

clone size: .
V gene: TRBV7-9
D gene: .
J gene: TRBJ2-1
CDR3 protein: CASSSNVRSYNEQFF
CDR3 DNA: TGTGCCAGCAGTTCGAATGTGCGATCCTACAATGAGCAGTTCTTC

clone size: .
V gene: TRBV27
D gene: .
J gene: TRBJ2-2
CDR3 protein: CASGLRQNTGELFF
CDR3 DNA: TGTGCCAGCGGACTTCGACAGAACACCGGGGAGCTGTTTTTT

clone size: .
V gene: TRBV7-2
D gene: .
J gene: TRBJ2-1
CDR3 protein: CASSLSRQGNEQFF
CDR3 DNA: TGTGCCAGCAGCTTAAGTCGTCAGGGCAATGAGCAGTTCTTC

clone size: .
V gene: TRBV18
D gene: TRBD2
J gene: TRBJ2-5
CDR3 protein: CASSPFRGGQETQYF
CDR3 DNA: TGTGCCAGCTCACCATTTCGGGGGGGGCAAGAGACCCAGTACTTC

clone size: .
V gene: TRBV6-1
D gene: TRBD1
J gene: TRBJ2-7
CDR3 protein: CASSEYFRDRGDEQYF
CDR3 DNA: TGTGCCAGCAGTGAATACTTCCGGGACAGGGGCGACGAGCAGTACTTC

clone size: .
V gene: TRBV30
D gene: .
J gene: TRBJ1-4
CDR3 protein: CAWSVRGQLNEKLFF
CDR3 DNA: TGTGCCTGGAGTGTACGAGGGCAGTTAAATGAAAAACTGTTTTTT

clone size: .
V gene: TRBV7-9
D gene: .
J gene: TRBJ2-7
CDR3 protein: CASSLRDNSYEQYF
CDR3 DNA: TGTGCCAGCAGCCTCCGGGACAACTCCTACGAGCAGTACTTC

clone size: .
V gene: TRBV5-1
D gene: .
J gene: TRBJ2-7
CDR3 protein: CASRAGASSYEQYF
CDR3 DNA: TGCGCCAGCAGGGCAGGGGCGAGCTCCTACGAGCAGTACTTC

clone size: .
V gene: TRBV11-3
D gene: TRBD1
J gene: TRBJ2-5
CDR3 protein: CASSSPGAGGPETQYF
CDR3 DNA: TGTGCCAGCAGCTCCCCTGGGGCAGGGGGTCCAGAGACCCAGTACTTC

clone size: .
V gene: TRBV9
D gene: TRBD1
J gene: TRBJ2-5
CDR3 protein: CASSVRDRQETQYF
CDR3 DNA: TGTGCCAGCAGCGTCCGGGACAGACAAGAGACCCAGTACTTC

clone size: .
V gene: TRBV30
D gene: TRBD2
J gene: TRBJ2-3
CDR3 protein: CAGGLAGGIGPDTQYF
CDR3 DNA: TGTGCCGGGGGGCTAGCGGGGGGCATTGGGCCAGATACGCAGTATTTT

clone size: .
V gene: TRBV7-3
D gene: TRBD2
J gene: TRBJ2-1
CDR3 protein: CASSGSGGNEQFF
CDR3 DNA: TGTGCCAGCAGCGGCTCGGGGGGCAATGAGCAGTTCTTC

clone size: once
V gene: TRBV27
D gene: TRBD1
J gene: TRBJ1-1
CDR3 protein: CASSRDRESTEAFF
CDR3 DNA: TGTGCCAGCAGCCGGGACAGGGAGAGCACTGAAGCTTTCTTT

clone size: .
V gene: TRBV7-9
D gene: .
J gene: TRBJ1-5
CDR3 protein: CDGSKGNEPQHF
CDR3 DNA: TGTGATGGGAGTAAGGGTAACGAGCCCCAGCATTTT

clone size: .
V gene: TRBV7-2
D gene: .
J gene: TRBJ2-5
CDR3 protein: CASSLELFQETQYF
CDR3 DNA: TGTGCCAGCAGCTTAGAATTATTTCAAGAGACCCAGTACTTC

clone size: .
V gene: TRBV7-8
D gene: .
J gene: TRBJ2-1
CDR3 protein: CASSLVNSYNEQFF
CDR3 DNA: TGTGCCAGCAGCTTAGTCAACTCCTACAATGAGCAGTTCTTC

clone size: .
V gene: TRBV28
D gene: TRBD1
J gene: TRBJ1-3
CDR3 protein: CASSQGAGGNTIYF
CDR3 DNA: TGTGCCAGCAGTCAGGGGGCAGGTGGAAACACCATATATTTT

clone size: .
V gene: TRBV7-3
D gene: .
J gene: TRBJ2-5
CDR3 protein: CASSLGGEPQETQYF
CDR3 DNA: TGTGCCAGCAGCTTAGGAGGGGAACCACAAGAGACCCAGTACTTC

clone size: .
V gene: TRBV7-2
D gene: .
J gene: TRBJ1-1
CDR3 protein: CASSRDRNTEAFF
CDR3 DNA: TGTGCCAGCAGCCGCGACAGAAACACTGAAGCTTTCTTT

clone size: .
V gene: TRBV6-1
D gene: .
J gene: TRBJ1-2
CDR3 protein: CASSERLVGLVYTF
CDR3 DNA: TGTGCCAGCAGTGAAAGGTTAGTGGGACTCGTCTACACCTTC